Listed here are 25 T cell receptor beta chains from one sample, sequenced in a study of patients and donors after allogeneic stem cell transplantation. TCRdb re-derived calls from the RT-PCR reads in MiXCR, one entry per CDR3 protein. The sample has tens of thousands of distinct CDR3 sequences, around 5% seen once. Sequencing used blood, either unsorted or a sorted T cell fraction (not recorded which). The receptors derive from a human donor who was either an allogeneic HSCT recipient or a stem cell or donor lymphocyte infusion donor (not recorded which). It is not recorded whose cells these are; they may come from a transplant donor.

This clonotype has a count of ten or more. V gene TRBV18 combines with J gene TRBJ2-1; 9 bases map to TRBD2. With V trimmed by 5 bases and J by 3 bases, 5 bases remained unmatched. Germline CDR1 is KGHSH and CDR2 is LQKENI. CDR3 length: 15 amino acids. CDR3 sequence (DNA): TGTGCCAGCTCATCCGGGACTAGCAGCTACAATGAGCAGTTCTTC. It specifies CASSSGTSSYNEQFF.

This clonotype showed up many times. The chain has TRBV29-1 and TRBJ2-1, with D perhaps TRBD1 (6 bases). The CDR3 length is 14 residues. Germline V lookup: CDR1 SQVTM, CDR2 ANQGSEA. Trimming cost V 2 bases and J 3 bases, with 11 bases left between them. CDR3 sequence: CSVERRGLYNEQFF. The CDR3 nucleotides read TGCAGCGTTGAACGCAGGGGCCTCTACAATGAGCAGTTCTTC.

This clonotype was observed many times. This chain connects TRBV12-3 or TRBV12-4 to TRBJ1-2; TRBD1 aligns across 8 bases. This CDR3 is 13 amino acids long. With 4 bases clipped from V and 7 bases from J, the junction kept 5 bases outside the gene matches. DNA of the CDR3: TGTGCCAGCAGTTCGAACAGGGGGAGTGGCTACACCTTC. Protein product: CASSSNRGSGYTF.

The chain carries TRBV5-1 and TRBJ2-2; TRBD2 matches at 11 bases. V shed 0 bases, J shed 9 bases, and the junction held 7 bases outside the gene matches. CDR1 SGHRS and CDR2 YFSETQ come from the germline V gene. This CDR3 has 16 amino acids. The CDR3 spells CASSLGGLAAGRELFF. The CDR3 region has the DNA TGCGCCAGCAGCTTGGGGGGACTAGCGGCGGGCCGGGAGCTGTTTTTT.

This clonotype has a count of ten or more. For the CDR3, the DNA is TGTGCCAGCCGGGACGGAAATTCACCCCTCCACTTT. It yields the protein CASRDGNSPLHF. The chain joins TRBV27 to TRBJ1-6; the D gene is possibly TRBD1 (5 bases). The CDR3 loop spans 12 amino acids. In germline, CDR1 is MNHEY, CDR2 SMNVEV (reference sequence). The V end lost 8 bases, the J end lost 7 bases, and 9 bases lay between the germline ends.

This clonotype showed up many times. This chain uses TRBV20-1 with TRBJ2-5; perhaps TRBD1 as D (6 bases). The CDR3 has 14 amino acids. The V gene lost 1 base and the J gene lost 4 bases, with 13 bases spanning the gap. CDR1 and CDR2 from the germline V gene are DFQATT and SNEGSKA (reference sequence). CDR3 nucleotide sequence: TGCAGTGCTAGAGCCTGGGGGCAGGGAGAGACCCAGTACTTC. It translates to CSARAWGQGETQYF.

This chain connects TRBV5-4 to TRBJ2-7, with TRBD2 as a possible D gene (6 bases). V dropped 0 bases and J dropped 2 bases, with 12 bases sitting between them. Germline CDR1 is SGHNT and CDR2 is YYREEE (reference sequence). This CDR3 is 15 amino acids long. The DNA of the CDR3 is TGTGCCAGCAGCTTGGCCGCTAGCGTTGCCTACGAGCAGTACTTC. Translation gives CASSLAASVAYEQYF.

This clonotype was detected many times. Its ends do not fully match the called genes, so a read error is possible. V usage is TRBV11-2 and J usage is TRBJ2-6; 8 bases align to TRBD1. Germline loops: CDR1 SGHAT, CDR2 FQNNGV. This CDR3 has 21 amino acids. The CDR3 loop is CASSLGRQGRRWNSRANVLTF. As DNA, the CDR3 is TGTGCCAGCAGCTTAGGTCGACAGGGGAGGCGGTGGAACTCTCGGGCCAACGTCCTGACTTTC. Based on the CDR3 plus reference TRBV11-2 and TRBJ2-6, the full variable domain is EAGVAQSPRYKIIEKRQSVAFWCNPISGHATLYWYQQILGQGPKLLIQFQNNGVVDDSQLPKDRFSAERLKGVDSTLKIQPAKLEDSAVYLCASSLGRQGRRWNSRANVLTFGAGSRLTVL.

V gene TRBV9 combines with J gene TRBJ2-2; possibly TRBD2 for D (5 bases). Germline lookup yields CDR1 SGDLS and CDR2 YYNGEE. Trimming pared 0 bases from V and 0 bases from J, leaving 9 bases between. The CDR3 contains 16 residues. CDR3 DNA sequence: TGTGCCAGCAGCGTAGCTAGCATGGCGAACACCGGGGAGCTGTTTTTT. Translating it yields CASSVASMANTGELFF.

This clonotype occurred many times. The CDR3 DNA follows: TGTGCCAGCAGTTTAGGGCCCTACCAGGGGGGCTATGAGCAGTTCTTC. Translating gives CASSLGPYQGGYEQFF. The chain recombines TRBV27 with TRBJ2-1; D is perhaps TRBD1 (7 bases). The CDR3 runs to 16 residues. V lost 2 bases and J lost 8, with 19 bases in between. The germline CDR1 and CDR2 sequences are MNHEY and SMNVEV (reference sequence).

This clonotype was recorded at least ten times. The V gene is TRBV27, the J gene TRBJ1-1; no reliable D call. Germline lookup yields CDR1 MNHEY and CDR2 SMNVEV (reference sequence). Trimming cost V 4 bases and J 0 bases, with 9 bases left between them. This CDR3 comprises 14 residues. The CDR3 sequence: CASSSIRLNTEAFF. The CDR3, as DNA: TGTGCCAGCAGTTCAATCAGGCTGAACACTGAAGCTTTCTTT.

The sample holds many counts of this clonotype. CDR3 in amino acids: CASSLLGGTEAFF. CDR3 sequence (DNA): TGTGCCAGCAGCTTATTAGGGGGGACTGAAGCTTTCTTT. V is TRBV11-2 and J is TRBJ1-1, with D tentatively TRBD1 (6 bases). The V gene's germline CDR1 is SGHAT and CDR2 FQNNGV. The CDR3 sequence is 13 residues long. With 2 bases removed from V and 5 bases from J, the gap between germline ends came to 9 bases. Based on the CDR3 plus reference TRBV11-2 and TRBJ1-1, the full variable domain is EAGVAQSPRYKIIEKRQSVAFWCNPISGHATLYWYQQILGQGPKLLIQFQNNGVVDDSQLPKDRFSAERLKGVDSTLKIQPAKLEDSAVYLCASSLLGGTEAFFGQGTRLTVV.

This clonotype was seen ten or more times. The J gene is TRBJ1-4, the V gene TRBV4-2; possibly TRBD1 for D (5 bases). This CDR3 has 16 residues. CDR1 LGHNA and CDR2 YNFKEQ come from the germline V gene. V lost 4 bases and J lost 3, with 15 bases in between. The CDR3 DNA sequence: TGTGCCAGCAGCCCACCTTCCGGCAGGGCTAATGAAAAACTGTTTTTT. Amino acids: CASSPPSGRANEKLFF.

This clonotype was observed at least ten times. The J gene is TRBJ2-2, the V gene TRBV24-1, with a tentative D call TRBD1 (7 bases). V shed 3 bases and J shed 6 bases, with 13 bases lying between them. This CDR3 region has 15 residues. Looked up from germline, CDR1 is KGHDR and CDR2 is SFDVKD. CDR3 sequence (DNA): TGTGCCACCAGTGATGGCGGGACAGTGTCCGGGGAGCTGTTTTTT. Residues: CATSDGGTVSGELFF.

This clonotype was counted ten times or more. The V call is TRBV12-3 or TRBV12-4, the J call TRBJ2-5; 15 nucleotides align to TRBD2. V shed 4 bases, J shed 5 bases, and the junction held 2 bases outside the gene matches. The CDR3 is made up of 15 amino acids. The CDR3 spells CASSWTSGRGETQYF. In DNA, the CDR3 is TGTGCCAGCAGTTGGACTAGCGGGAGGGGGGAGACCCAGTACTTC.

V and J are TRBV27 and TRBJ2-2, with 7 bases fitting TRBD2. Germline lookup yields CDR1 MNHEY and CDR2 SMNVEV (reference sequence). The CDR3 consists of 12 residues. Trimming cost V 4 bases and J 7 bases; bases outside gene matches: 0. CDR3 in DNA: TGTGCCAGCAGTTGGGAGGGCGGGGAGCTGTTTTTT. Residues: CASSWEGGELFF.

The table lists this clonotype with many counts. The genes are TRBV28 and TRBJ2-5, with a tentative D call TRBD1 (6 bases). V was pared by 8 bases and J by 0 bases, with 7 bases between. The CDR3 consists of 12 residues. The germline V gene encodes CDR1 MDHEN and CDR2 SYDVKM. The DNA of the CDR3 is TGTGCCAGCGGGACACACCAAGAGACCCAGTACTTC. Translating gives CASGTHQETQYF.

The sample holds many counts of this clonotype. For the CDR3, the DNA is TGTGCCAGCAGTTACAGGGGGAATGGAAACACCATATATTTT. Its protein is CASSYRGNGNTIYF. The chain is built from TRBV6-5 and TRBJ1-3, with D perhaps matching TRBD1 (6 bases). Germline V gene sequence: CDR1 MNHEY, CDR2 SVGAGI. V lost 2 bases to trimming and J lost 3 bases, with 8 bases between them. This CDR3 spans 14 amino acids.

This clonotype was detected a few times. In DNA form, the CDR3 reads TGTGCCAGCAGCCAAGATTCCCGACAGGAGGGTGGCTACACCTTC. The encoded protein is CASSQDSRQEGGYTF. The chain joins TRBV3-1 to TRBJ1-2, with TRBD1 as a possible D gene (6 bases). Germline V CDR1 and CDR2: LGHDT, YNNKEL (reference sequence). The CDR3 contains 15 residues. Between the trimmed V and J ends, which lost 0 bases and 7 bases, there was a span of 15 bases.

The chain couples TRBV4-2 to TRBJ1-1, with D unresolved. CDR3 size: 14 residues. Germline CDR1 LGHNA, CDR2 YNFKEQ. V lost 0 bases and J 1 base, leaving 6 bases between the germline ends. CDR3 DNA: TGTGCCAGCAGCCAAGATCGGAGGAACACTGAAGCTTTCTTT. Amino acids: CASSQDRRNTEAFF.

This clonotype was seen a handful of times. V usage is TRBV5-8 and J usage is TRBJ2-2, with 9 nucleotides matching TRBD1. Germline CDR1 is SGHTS and CDR2 is YDEGEE. Germline trimming cut 6 bases from V and 5 bases from J; bases unmatched to any gene: 8. The CDR3 length is 15 residues. For the CDR3, the DNA is TGTGCCAGCAATCCGCGAGGACAGGGGACCGGGGAGCTGTTTTTT. Translating gives CASNPRGQGTGELFF. Supplemented by reference TRBV5-8 and TRBJ2-2, the full variable domain reads EAGVTQSPTHLIKTRGQQATLRCSPISGHTSVYWYQQALGLGLQFLLWYDEGEERNRGNFPPRFSGRQFPNYSSELNVNALELEDSALYLCASNPRGQGTGELFFGEGSRLTVL.

This chain joins TRBV3-1 and TRBJ2-5, with D perhaps matching TRBD2 (6 bases). Trimming removed 1 base from V and 5 bases from J, with 17 bases in between. This CDR3 has 16 amino acids. CDR1 and CDR2 (germline): LGHDT, YNNKEL (reference sequence). CDR3 region: CASSQARVLRGETQYF. Here the CDR3 DNA reads TGTGCCAGCAGCCAAGCCCGGGTCCTCCGGGGGGAGACCCAGTACTTC.

This chain joins TRBV19 and TRBJ1-1; TRBD1 might be the D (5 bases). Germline lookup yields CDR1 LNHDA and CDR2 SQIVND (reference sequence). V was clipped by 5 bases and J by 10 bases, with 26 bases between them. The CDR3 contains 16 residues. The CDR3 DNA reads as TGTGCCAGTAGTTCCCACCGCTTCGACAGTCGACTTGGAGCTTTCTTT. It is translated as CASSSHRFDSRLGAFF.

This clonotype was counted ten times or more. The chain couples TRBV15 to TRBJ2-5; either TRBD1 or TRBD2 may fit D (5 bases each). The CDR3 contains 17 residues. Germline CDR1 LNHNV, CDR2 YYDKDF (reference sequence). Trimming pared 1 base from V and 2 bases from J, leaving 17 bases between. CDR3 sequence reads: CATSRALYGTPQETQYF. CDR3 sequence (DNA): TGTGCCACCAGCAGAGCATTATACGGGACGCCACAAGAGACCCAGTACTTC.

The sample holds many counts of this clonotype. The V gene is TRBV3-1, the J gene TRBJ2-3; D is ambiguous. The CDR3 runs 11 residues. V lost 4 bases to trimming and J lost 7 bases, with 6 bases between them. In germline, CDR1 is LGHDT, CDR2 YNNKEL (reference sequence). The DNA of the CDR3 is TGTGCCAGCAGCCTGCAAAATACGCAGTATTTT. Amino acid sequence: CASSLQNTQYF.